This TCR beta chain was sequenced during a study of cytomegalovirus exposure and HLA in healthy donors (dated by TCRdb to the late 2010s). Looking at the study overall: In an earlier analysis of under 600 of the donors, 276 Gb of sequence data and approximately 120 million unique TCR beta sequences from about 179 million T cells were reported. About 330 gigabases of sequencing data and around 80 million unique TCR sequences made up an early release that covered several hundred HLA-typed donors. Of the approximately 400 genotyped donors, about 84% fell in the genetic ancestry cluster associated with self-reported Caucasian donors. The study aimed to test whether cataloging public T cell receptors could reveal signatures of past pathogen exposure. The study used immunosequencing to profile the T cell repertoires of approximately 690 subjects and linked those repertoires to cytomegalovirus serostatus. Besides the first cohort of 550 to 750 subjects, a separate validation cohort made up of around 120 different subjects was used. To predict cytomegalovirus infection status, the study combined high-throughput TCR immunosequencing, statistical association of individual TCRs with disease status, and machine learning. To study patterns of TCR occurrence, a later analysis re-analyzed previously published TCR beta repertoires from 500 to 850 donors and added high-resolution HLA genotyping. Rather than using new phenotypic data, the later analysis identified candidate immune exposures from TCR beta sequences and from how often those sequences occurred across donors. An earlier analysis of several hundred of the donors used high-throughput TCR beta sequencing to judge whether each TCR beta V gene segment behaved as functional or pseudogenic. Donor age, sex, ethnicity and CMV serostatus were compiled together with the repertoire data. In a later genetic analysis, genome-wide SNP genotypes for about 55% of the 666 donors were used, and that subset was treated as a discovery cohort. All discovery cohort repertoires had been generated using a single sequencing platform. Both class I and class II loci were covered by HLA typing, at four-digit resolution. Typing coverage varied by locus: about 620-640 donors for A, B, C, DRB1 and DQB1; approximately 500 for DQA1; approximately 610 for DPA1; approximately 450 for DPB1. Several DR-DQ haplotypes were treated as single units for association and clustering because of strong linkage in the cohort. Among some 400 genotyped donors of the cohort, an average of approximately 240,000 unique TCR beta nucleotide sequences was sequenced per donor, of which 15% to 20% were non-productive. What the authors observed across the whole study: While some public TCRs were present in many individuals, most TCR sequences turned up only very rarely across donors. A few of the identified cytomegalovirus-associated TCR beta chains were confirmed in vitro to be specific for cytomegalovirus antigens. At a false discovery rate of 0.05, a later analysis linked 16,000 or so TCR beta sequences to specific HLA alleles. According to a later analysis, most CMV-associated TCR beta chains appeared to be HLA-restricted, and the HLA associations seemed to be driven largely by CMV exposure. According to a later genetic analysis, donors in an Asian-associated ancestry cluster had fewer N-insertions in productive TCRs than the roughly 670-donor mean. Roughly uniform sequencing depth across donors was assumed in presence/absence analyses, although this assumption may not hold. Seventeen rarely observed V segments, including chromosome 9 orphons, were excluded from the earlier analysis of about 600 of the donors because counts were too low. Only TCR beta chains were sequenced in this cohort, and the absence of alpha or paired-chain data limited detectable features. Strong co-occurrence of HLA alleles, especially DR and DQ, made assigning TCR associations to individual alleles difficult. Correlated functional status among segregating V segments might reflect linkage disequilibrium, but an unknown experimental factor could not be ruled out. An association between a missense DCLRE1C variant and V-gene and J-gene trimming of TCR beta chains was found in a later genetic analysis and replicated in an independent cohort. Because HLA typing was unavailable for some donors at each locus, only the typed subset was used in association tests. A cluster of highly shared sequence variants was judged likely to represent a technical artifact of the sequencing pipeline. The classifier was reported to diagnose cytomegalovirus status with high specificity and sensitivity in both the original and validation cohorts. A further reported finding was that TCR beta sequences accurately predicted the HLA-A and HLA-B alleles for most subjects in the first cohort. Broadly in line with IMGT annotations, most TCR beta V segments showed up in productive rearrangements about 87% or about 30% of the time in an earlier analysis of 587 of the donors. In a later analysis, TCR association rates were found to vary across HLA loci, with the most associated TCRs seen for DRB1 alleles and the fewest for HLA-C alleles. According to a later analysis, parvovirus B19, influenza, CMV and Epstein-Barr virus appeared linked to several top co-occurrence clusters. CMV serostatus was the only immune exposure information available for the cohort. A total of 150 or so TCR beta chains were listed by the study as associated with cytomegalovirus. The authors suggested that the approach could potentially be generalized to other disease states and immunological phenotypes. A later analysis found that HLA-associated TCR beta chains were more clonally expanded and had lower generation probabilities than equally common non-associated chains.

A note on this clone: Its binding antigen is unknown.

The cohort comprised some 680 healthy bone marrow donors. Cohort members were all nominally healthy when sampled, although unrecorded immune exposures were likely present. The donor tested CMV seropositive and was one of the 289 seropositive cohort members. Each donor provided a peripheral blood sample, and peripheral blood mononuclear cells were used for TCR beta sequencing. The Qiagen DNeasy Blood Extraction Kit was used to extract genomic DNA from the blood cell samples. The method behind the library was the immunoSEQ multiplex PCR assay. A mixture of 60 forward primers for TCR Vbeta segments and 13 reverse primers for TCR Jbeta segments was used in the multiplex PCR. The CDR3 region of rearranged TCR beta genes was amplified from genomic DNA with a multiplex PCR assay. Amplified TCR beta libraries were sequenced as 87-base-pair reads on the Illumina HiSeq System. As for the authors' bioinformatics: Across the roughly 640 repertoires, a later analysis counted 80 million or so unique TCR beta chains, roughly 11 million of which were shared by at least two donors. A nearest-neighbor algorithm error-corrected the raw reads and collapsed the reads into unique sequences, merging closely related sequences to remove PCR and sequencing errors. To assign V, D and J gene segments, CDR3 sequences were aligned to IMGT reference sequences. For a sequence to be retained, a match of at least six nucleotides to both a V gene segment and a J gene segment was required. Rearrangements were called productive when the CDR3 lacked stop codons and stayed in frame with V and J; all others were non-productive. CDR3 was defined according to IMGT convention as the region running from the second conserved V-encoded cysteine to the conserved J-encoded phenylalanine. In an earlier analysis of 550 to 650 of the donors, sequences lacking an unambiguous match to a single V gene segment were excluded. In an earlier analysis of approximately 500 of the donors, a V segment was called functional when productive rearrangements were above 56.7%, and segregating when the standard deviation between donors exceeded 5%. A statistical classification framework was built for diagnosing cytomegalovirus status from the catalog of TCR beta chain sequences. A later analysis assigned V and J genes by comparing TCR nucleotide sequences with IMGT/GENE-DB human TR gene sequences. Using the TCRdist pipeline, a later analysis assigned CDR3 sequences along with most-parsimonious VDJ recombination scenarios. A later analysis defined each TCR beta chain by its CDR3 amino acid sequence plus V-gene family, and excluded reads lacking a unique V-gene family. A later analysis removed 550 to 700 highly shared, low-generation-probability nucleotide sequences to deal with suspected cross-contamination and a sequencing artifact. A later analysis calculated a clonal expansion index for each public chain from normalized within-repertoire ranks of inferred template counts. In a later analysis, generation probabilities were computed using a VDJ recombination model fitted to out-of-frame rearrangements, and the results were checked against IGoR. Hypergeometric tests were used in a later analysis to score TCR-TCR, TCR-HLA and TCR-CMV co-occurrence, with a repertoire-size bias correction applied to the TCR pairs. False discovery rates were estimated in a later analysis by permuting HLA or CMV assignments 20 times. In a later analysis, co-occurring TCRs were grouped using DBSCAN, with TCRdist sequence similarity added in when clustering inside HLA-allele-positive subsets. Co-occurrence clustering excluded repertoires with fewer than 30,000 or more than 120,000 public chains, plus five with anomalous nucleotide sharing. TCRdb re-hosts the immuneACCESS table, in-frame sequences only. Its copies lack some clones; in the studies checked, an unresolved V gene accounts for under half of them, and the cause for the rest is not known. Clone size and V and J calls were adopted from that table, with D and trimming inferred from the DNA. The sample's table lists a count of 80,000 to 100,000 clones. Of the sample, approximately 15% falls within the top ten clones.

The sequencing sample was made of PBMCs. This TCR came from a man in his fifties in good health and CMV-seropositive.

The DNA is as follows: TGTGCCTGGAGTGACGGGAGCGATACGCAGTATTTT. It translates as CAWSDGSDTQYF. The chain couples TRBV30 to TRBJ2-3; the best D guess is TRBD2, with 6 bases matching. Per the germline V gene (reference sequence), GTSNPN is the CDR1 and SVGIG is the CDR2. The cysteine opens and the phenylalanine closes a CDR3 of 12 amino acids. Only the CDR3 DNA stays, 36 bases, in frame from base 1. V is pared back by 1 base and J by 6 bases, with 8 bases lying between the germline termini.